This T cell receptor (beta chain) was recorded in a study of early T cells in non-severe SARS-CoV-2 infection. Looking at the study overall: Chains were not paired, and sequencing was done on bulk RNA from unsorted whole blood. Study conclusions and caveats: Anti-spike CD8 responses were favored by VDJdb matching, which missed private and CD4 specificities.

This clonotype was found many times. Its antigen remains unknown. Unique molecular identifiers (one per individual cDNA molecule) were attached. TCRdb re-analysed the 5' RACE reads in MiXCR, keeping a single row per CDR3 protein. The table has some 57,000 distinct CDR3 sequences, around 9.7% seen once. There are 13 residues in the CDR3. Germline CDR1 and CDR2: DFQATT and SNEGSKA (reference sequence). The sequenced material came from whole blood. The TCR comes from an adult who was a healthcare worker with PCR-confirmed SARS-CoV-2 infection or an uninfected control (not recorded which). The rearrangement uses TRBV20-1 and TRBJ1-2, with a possible D match to TRBD1 (5 bases). CDR3 bases: TGCGCGCTAGCGGGAGGGGATGTCTATGGCTACACCTTC. Translation gives CALAGGDVYGYTF.